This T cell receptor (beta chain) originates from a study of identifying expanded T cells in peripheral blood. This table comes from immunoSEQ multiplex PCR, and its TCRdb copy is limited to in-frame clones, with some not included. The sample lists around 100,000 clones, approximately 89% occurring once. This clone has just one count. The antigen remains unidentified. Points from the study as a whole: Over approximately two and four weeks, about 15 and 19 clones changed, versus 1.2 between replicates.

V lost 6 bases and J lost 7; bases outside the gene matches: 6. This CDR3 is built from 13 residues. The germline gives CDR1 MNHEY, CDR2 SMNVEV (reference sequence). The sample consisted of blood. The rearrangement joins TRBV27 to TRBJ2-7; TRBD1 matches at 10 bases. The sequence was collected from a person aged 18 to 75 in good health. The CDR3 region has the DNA TGTGCCAGCAGAGACAGGGGGCCTCGGGAGCAGTACTTC. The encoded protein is CASRDRGPREQYF.